This TCR beta chain was captured by sequencing in a study of beta chain features in type 1 diabetes (dated by TCRdb to 2016 to 2019). Background for the entire study: Mean age, gender distribution, total cell number and subset yield were not different between patients and healthy donors. Across all samples, approximately 98,000,000 sorted cells were examined, and cell number per subset correlated strongly with RNA yield. The study compared the TCRB repertoires of sorted circulating CD4+ T cell subsets in recently diagnosed type 1 diabetes patients with those in matched healthy donors. Regulatory and stem cell-like memory subsets were obtained from only 8 patients and roughly 8 healthy donors, while naive and central memory subsets were obtained from all 30 or so donors.

The entire amount of isolated RNA was reverse transcribed using the High Capacity cDNA Reverse Transcription Kit, so the sequenced TCRB transcripts were expressed ones. Naive, central memory and regulatory T cell samples underwent deep immunoSEQ sequencing, averaging around 4 million total reads per sample. Sorted cells were lysed in RLT buffer, and RNA was extracted using DNase-treated RNeasy Micro or Mini kits according to cell number. Each cell subset was processed separately to prevent cross-contamination, with patient and healthy donor samples processed together. Using the immunoSEQ multiplex PCR, TCRB sequences were amplified from cDNA into 87-bp fragments spanning the CDR3 region. Sequencing of the amplicons was performed on the Illumina HiSeq platform. The study's processing was this. PCR bias was corrected computationally using synthetic template baselines, and reads within Hamming distance 2 were collapsed, with unmergeable singletons discarded. By aligning reads against IMGT, V, D and J genes, CDR3 length, and insertions or deletions at six rearrangement sites were assigned. Within each subset, clonotype counts were normalized to sorted cell number, after which true diversity and Gini coefficients were computed with the tcR R package. Repertoire sharing was quantified using the overlap coefficient calculated on TCRB nucleotide sequences. Out-of-frame TCRB sequences from naive cells were analyzed to stand in for the pre-selection repertoire. TCRdb stores this immuneACCESS table with in-frame sequences only. Part of the clones is absent; in the studies checked, under half of the shortfall reflects unresolved V genes, and no reason is known for the rest. The V and J calls and clone size were taken over from that table, and D and trimming were inferred from the DNA. This sample holds under 450,000 clones; about 15% were observed only once. The ten largest clones take up around 0.035% of the sample.

Taken from cysteine to phenylalanine, the CDR3 has 13 residues. Only the CDR3 part of the read is kept: 39 bases, read in frame from the first base. Cut back by 7 bases and 0 bases, the V and J ends lie 6 bases apart. CDR1 SEHNR and CDR2 FQNEAQ are derived from the germline V gene (reference sequence). Here is what the overall study found, with its caveats: Naive, central memory and regulatory TCRB repertoires appeared to be more similar among patients than among healthy donors. In all four CD4+ subsets, TCRB CDR3 length was moderately but significantly shorter in type 1 diabetes patients. PCR might favor shorter templates, but patient and control samples were amplified and corrected together, so any skew would affect both groups equally. Patients with type 1 diabetes made fewer insertions and deleted more nucleotides at VDJ recombination sites, implying thymic rearrangement abnormalities. Only small numbers of individuals were included in the HLA sub-analyses, which left unresolved whether HLA type had any influence on TCRB rearrangement. Because cDNA was sequenced instead of genomic DNA, highly expressing activated cells could be over-represented, though the groups showed no difference in activation or CD3 levels.

This clone appeared a single time. Its specific antigen is unknown. The sample holds no much larger clone one base away, and base qualities are not on file. From each donor, a single peripheral blood sample of approximately 0.11 L on average was drawn into heparinised tubes. Using a panel that included CD45RO, CCR7, CD25, CD127, CD95 and CD27, naive, central memory, regulatory and stem cell-like memory CD4+ T cells were sorted on a BD FACSAria II. A purity above 95% was achieved for all sorted populations. PBMCs were isolated right away by Lymphoprep density gradient centrifugation and were stained directly, without culture. So that batch effects would be minimized, each experiment stained and sorted samples in pairs, pairing one healthy donor with one patient.

This TCR was sampled from a man aged 25 to 40 in good health. Rearrangement joined TRBV7-9 to TRBJ2-2; the D gene cannot be resolved reliably. Sequencing input: naive CD4+ T cells from blood. The meaning of the sample's cell subset or site label: true naive CD4+ T cells. The nucleotide sequence reads as follows: TGTGCCAGCACACTAACGAACACCGGGGAGCTGTTTTTT. The translation is CASTLTNTGELFF.